A selection of T cell receptor beta chains follows, all from one sample in a study of Ad26.COV2.S vaccination and SARS-CoV-2 variants. Using immunoSEQ multiplex PCR, the repertoire was profiled, and TCRdb retains in-frame clones only, with some absent. The repertoire holds a few hundred thousand clones, with 92% as singletons. The input for sequencing was peripheral blood, taken in a trial of Ad26.COV2.S vaccine versus placebo. The receptors were sampled from a person aged 18-60 years who received the Ad26.COV2.S COVID-19 vaccine or a placebo. CDR3s include the opening cysteine and the closing phenylalanine or tryptophan.

j_gene: TRBJ2-2; v_gene: TRBV24-1; CDR3aa: CATSDRQGAGELFF
j_gene: TRBJ1-4; v_gene: TRBV7-9; CDR3aa: CAGGSGTGRGEKLFF
j_gene: TRBJ2-1; v_gene: TRBV12-3/TRBV12-4; CDR3aa: CASSRGEQFF
j_gene: TRBJ1-2; v_gene: TRBV4-3; CDR3aa: CASSQDAGRTSSYGYTF
j_gene: TRBJ2-3; v_gene: TRBV5-1; CDR3aa: CASSLVRGGARRTDTQYF
j_gene: TRBJ2-7; v_gene: TRBV14; CDR3aa: CASSQATSGSYEQYF
j_gene: TRBJ2-2; v_gene: TRBV4-1; CDR3aa: CASSPFSGGNTGELFF
j_gene: TRBJ1-2; v_gene: TRBV4-3; CDR3aa: CASSPSTDSHLQERTGYTF
j_gene: TRBJ2-7; v_gene: TRBV11-2; CDR3aa: CASSFNWDSSYEQYF
j_gene: TRBJ2-5; v_gene: TRBV7-2; CDR3aa: CASSPGLATETQYF
j_gene: TRBJ2-5; v_gene: TRBV5-1; CDR3aa: CASSLGIGAPRDPVLRARVVSQYF
j_gene: TRBJ1-2; v_gene: TRBV7-8; CDR3aa: CASGPYRDPLNYGYTF
j_gene: TRBJ2-1; v_gene: TRBV28; CDR3aa: CASSFVSRDRANEQFF
j_gene: TRBJ2-1; v_gene: TRBV5-1; CDR3aa: CASSPGEVIYNEQFF
j_gene: TRBJ2-7; v_gene: TRBV30; CDR3aa: CAWSVGPYEQYF
j_gene: TRBJ2-2; v_gene: TRBV6-4; CDR3aa: CASSPGGRELFF
j_gene: TRBJ1-2; v_gene: TRBV3-1/TRBV3-2; CDR3aa: CASSQDTGYTF
j_gene: TRBJ1-6; v_gene: TRBV18; CDR3aa: CASSPGVQTRSNSPLHF
j_gene: TRBJ2-7; v_gene: TRBV5-1; CDR3aa: CASSLGSSGGRTYEQYF
j_gene: TRBJ1-6; v_gene: TRBV7-2; CDR3aa: CASSSGLVNSPLHF
j_gene: TRBJ2-2; v_gene: TRBV5-1; CDR3aa: CASSLGLAGAGELFF
j_gene: TRBJ1-3; v_gene: TRBV23-1; CDR3aa: CASSQGGQAYSGNTIYF